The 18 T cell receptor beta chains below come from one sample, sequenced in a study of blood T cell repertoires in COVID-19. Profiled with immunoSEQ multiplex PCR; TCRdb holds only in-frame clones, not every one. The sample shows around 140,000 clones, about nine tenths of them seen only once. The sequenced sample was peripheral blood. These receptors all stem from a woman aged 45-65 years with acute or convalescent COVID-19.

CDR3 in DNA: TGTGCCAGTAGTGCCCGGGACAGGGCCTATAGCAATCAGCCCCAGCATTTT. As protein: CASSARDRAYSNQPQHF. This chain joins TRBV19 and TRBJ1-5; 9 nucleotides match TRBD1. The CDR3 extends over 17 amino acids. The germline V gene encodes CDR1 LNHDA and CDR2 SQIVND (reference sequence). V lost 5 bases and J lost 0; bases outside the gene matches: 8.

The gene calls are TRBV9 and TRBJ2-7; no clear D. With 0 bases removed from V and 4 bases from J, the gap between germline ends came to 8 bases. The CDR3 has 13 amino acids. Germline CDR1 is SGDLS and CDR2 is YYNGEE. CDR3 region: CASSVGPLYEQYF. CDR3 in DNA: TGTGCCAGCAGCGTAGGGCCGCTTTACGAGCAGTACTTC.

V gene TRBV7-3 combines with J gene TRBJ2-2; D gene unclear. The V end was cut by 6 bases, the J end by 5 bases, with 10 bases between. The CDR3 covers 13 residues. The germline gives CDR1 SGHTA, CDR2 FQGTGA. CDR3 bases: TGTGCCAGCAGTAAGAGTTGGACCGGGGAGCTGTTTTTT. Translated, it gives CASSKSWTGELFF.

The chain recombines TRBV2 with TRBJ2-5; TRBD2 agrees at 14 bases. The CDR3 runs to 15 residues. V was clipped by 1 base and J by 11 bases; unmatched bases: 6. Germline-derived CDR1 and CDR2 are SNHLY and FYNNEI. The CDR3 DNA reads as TGTGCCAGCAGTGAAGGGACTAGCGGGAGGCTAGCTCAGTACTTC. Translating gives CASSEGTSGRLAQYF.

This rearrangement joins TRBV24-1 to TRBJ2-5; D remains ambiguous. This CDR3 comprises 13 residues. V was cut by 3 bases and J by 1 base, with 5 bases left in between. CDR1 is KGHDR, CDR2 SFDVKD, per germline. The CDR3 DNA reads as TGTGCCACCAGTGATGCGCGCCAAGAGACCCAGTACTTC. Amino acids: CATSDARQETQYF.

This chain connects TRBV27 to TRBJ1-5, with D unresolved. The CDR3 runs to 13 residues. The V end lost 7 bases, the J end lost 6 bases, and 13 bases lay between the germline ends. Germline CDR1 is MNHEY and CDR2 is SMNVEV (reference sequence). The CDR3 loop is CASTPQLGQPQHF. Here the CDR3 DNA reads TGTGCCAGCACTCCACAGCTTGGTCAGCCCCAGCATTTT.

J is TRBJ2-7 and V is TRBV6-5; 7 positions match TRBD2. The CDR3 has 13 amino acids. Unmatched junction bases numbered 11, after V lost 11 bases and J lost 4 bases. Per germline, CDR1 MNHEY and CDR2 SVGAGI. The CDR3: CALGRGWRYEQYF. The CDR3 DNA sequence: TGTGCCTTGGGGCGGGGGTGGCGGTACGAGCAGTACTTC.

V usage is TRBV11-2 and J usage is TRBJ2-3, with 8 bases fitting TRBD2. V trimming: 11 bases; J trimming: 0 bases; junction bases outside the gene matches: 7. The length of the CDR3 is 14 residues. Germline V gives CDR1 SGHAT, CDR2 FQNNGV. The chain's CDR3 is CAEKRGFSTDTQYF. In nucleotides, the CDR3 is TGTGCCGAAAAGCGGGGGTTTAGCACAGATACGCAGTATTTT.

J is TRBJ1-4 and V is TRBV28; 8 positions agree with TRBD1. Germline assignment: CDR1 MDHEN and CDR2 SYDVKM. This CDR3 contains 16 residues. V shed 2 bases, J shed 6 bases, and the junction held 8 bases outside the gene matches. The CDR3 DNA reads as TGTGCCAGCAGTTTAAGCAGGGGGCGAGTTTATGAAAAACTGTTTTTT. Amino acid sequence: CASSLSRGRVYEKLFF.

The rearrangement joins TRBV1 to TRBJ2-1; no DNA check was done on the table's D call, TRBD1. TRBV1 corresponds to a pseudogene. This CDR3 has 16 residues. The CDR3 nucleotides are TGCACCAGCAGCCAACTCGACAGGAGCTCCTACAATGAGCAGTTCTTC. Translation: CTSSQLDRSSYNEQFF.

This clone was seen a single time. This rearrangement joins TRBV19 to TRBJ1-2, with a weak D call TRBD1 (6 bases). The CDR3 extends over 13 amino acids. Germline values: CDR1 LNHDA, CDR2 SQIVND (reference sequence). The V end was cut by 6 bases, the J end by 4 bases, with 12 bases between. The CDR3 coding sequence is TGTGCCAGTAGGGAACAGGGAAGCTATGGCTACACCTTC. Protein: CASREQGSYGYTF.

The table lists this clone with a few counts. CDR3 residues: CASRPTGSDTEAFF. Here the CDR3 DNA reads TGTGCCAGTAGACCGACAGGGTCGGACACTGAAGCTTTCTTT. The chain carries TRBV19 and TRBJ1-1, with 7 bases fitting TRBD1. Germline values: CDR1 LNHDA, CDR2 SQIVND (reference sequence). V dropped 6 bases and J dropped 3; count of bases not matched to a gene: 7. This CDR3 is 14 amino acids long.

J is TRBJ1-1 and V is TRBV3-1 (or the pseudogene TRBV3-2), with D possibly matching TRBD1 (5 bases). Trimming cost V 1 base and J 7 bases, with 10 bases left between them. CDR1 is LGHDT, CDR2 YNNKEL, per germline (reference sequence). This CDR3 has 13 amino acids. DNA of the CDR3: TGTGCCAGCAGCCAAGGGGGCCTGAGTGAAGCTTTCTTT. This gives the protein CASSQGGLSEAFF.

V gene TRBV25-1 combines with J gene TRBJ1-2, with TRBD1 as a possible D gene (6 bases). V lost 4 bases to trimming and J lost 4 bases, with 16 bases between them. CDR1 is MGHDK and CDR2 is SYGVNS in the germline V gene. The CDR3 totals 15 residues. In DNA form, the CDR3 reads TGTGCCAGCAGTGCCCCCCAGGGGCGCCTCTATGGCTACACCTTC. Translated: CASSAPQGRLYGYTF.

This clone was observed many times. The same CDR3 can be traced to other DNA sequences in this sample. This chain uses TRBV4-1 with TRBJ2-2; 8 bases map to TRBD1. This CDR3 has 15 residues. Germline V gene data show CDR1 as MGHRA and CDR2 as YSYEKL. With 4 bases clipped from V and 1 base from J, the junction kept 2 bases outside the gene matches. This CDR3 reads CASSRGQGNTGELFF. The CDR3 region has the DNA TGCGCCAGCAGCCGAGGACAGGGGAACACCGGGGAGCTGTTTTTT.

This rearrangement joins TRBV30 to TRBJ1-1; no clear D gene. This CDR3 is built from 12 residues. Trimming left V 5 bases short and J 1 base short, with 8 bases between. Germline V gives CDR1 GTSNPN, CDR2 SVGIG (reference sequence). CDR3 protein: CAWGRGNTEAFF. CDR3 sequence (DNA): TGTGCCTGGGGCCGGGGGAACACTGAAGCTTTCTTT.

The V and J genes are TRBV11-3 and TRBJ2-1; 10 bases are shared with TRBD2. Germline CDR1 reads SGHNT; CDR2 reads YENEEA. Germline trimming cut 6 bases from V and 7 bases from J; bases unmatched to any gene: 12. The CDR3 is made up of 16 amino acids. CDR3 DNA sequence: TGTGCCAGCAGTCCCAACCTAGCGGGAGTGGTAAATGAGCAGTTCTTC. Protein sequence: CASSPNLAGVVNEQFF. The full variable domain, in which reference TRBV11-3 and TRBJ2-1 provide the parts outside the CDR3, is EAGVVQSPRYKIIEKKQPVAFWCNPISGHNTLYWYLQNLGQGPELLIRYENEEAVDDSQLPKDRFSAERLKGVDSTLKIQPAELGDSAVYLCASSPNLAGVVNEQFFGPGTRLTVL.

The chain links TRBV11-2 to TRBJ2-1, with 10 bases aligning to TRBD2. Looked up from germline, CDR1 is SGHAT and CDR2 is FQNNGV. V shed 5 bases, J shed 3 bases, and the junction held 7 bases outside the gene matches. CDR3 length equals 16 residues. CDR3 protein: CASSKEAGGVYNEQFF. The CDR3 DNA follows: TGTGCCAGCAGCAAGGAAGCGGGAGGGGTCTACAATGAGCAGTTCTTC.